The sequence of this T cell receptor beta chain was determined in a study of blood T cell repertoires in COVID-19. Looking at the study overall: PBMCs, B-cell-depleted T cells, or T cells provided the cDNA or gDNA that made up the material.

Original processing notes: By means of reference gene primer amplification, nucleated cell counts were estimated. Clones were sequenced by immunoSEQ multiplex PCR, and TCRdb holds only the in-frame ones, with some missing. V, J and clone size are taken as reported in that table, and D and trimming were inferred from the DNA itself. The sample yields about 320,000 clones, 89% seen once. V lost 5 bases, J lost 0 bases, and 8 bases lay in between. The CDR3 consists of 13 residues. The TCR comes from a man younger than 35 who had recovered from COVID-19. Source material: peripheral blood. The chain combines TRBV12-3 or TRBV12-4 with TRBJ2-7; D is unclear. In DNA, the CDR3 is TGTGCCAGCAGTACACGCAACTCCTACGAGCAGTACTTC. Translated: CASSTRNSYEQYF.